This passage covers 15 T cell receptor beta chains from one sample sequenced in a study of Graves' ophthalmopathy and Graves' hyperthyroidism. RNA transcripts yielded amplified TCR beta CDR3 regions. After a first-round RT-PCR with HTBI primers, a second-round multiplex PCR was run. TCRdb ran MiXCR on the multiplex PCR reads and lists one entry per CDR3 protein. The sample consists of over a million distinct CDR3 sequences, roughly two fifths of them appearing once. Sequencing was done on a sample of peripheral blood or thyroid tissue (not recorded which). The receptors originated from an adult man with Graves' hyperthyroidism.

In this sample, this clonotype turned up a few times. This chain links TRBV4-3 with TRBJ1-2; D uncertain. There are 16 residues in the CDR3. V shed 0 bases and J shed 8 bases, with 19 bases lying between them. CDR1 is LGHNA and CDR2 is YSLEER in the germline V gene. For the CDR3, the DNA is TGCGCCAGCAGCCAAGATCGACTGGGAATGGTATACGGCTACACCTTC. Translation gives CASSQDRLGMVYGYTF.

With regard to this clonotype: In this CDR3 the conserved last residue, phenylalanine or tryptophan, is missing, so a read error is likely. The chain couples TRBV20-1 to TRBJ2-7, with 9 bases lining up with TRBD1. Germline assignment: CDR1 DFQATT and CDR2 SNEGSKA (reference sequence). The ends lost 5 bases at V and 2 bases at J; junction bases unmatched: 4. The length of the CDR3 is 13 residues. The CDR3, as DNA: TGCAGTGCTTGGACAGGGGACACCTACGAGCAGTACCTC. It codes for CSAWTGDTYEQYL.

The V call is TRBV7-2, the J call TRBJ1-1; 10 positions agree with TRBD1. The CDR3 is 14 amino acids. V trimming: 5 bases; J trimming: 8 bases; junction bases outside the gene matches: 8. The germline gives CDR1 SGHTA, CDR2 FQGNSA. The CDR3 DNA follows: TGTGCCAGCAGCCCTGGGACAGGGGACCCCGAAGCTTTCTTT. It yields the protein CASSPGTGDPEAFF.

The chain carries TRBV2 and TRBJ1-2; D call uncertain. Germline lookup yields CDR1 SNHLY and CDR2 FYNNEI. The CDR3 is 13 amino acids. Trimming took 9 bases from V and 9 from J, leaving 20 bases between them. CDR3 DNA: TGTGCCAGAGATCCATGGGCGGGTTATCGCTACACCTTC. Amino acid sequence: CARDPWAGYRYTF. Combining the CDR3 with reference TRBV2 and TRBJ1-2 gives the whole variable domain EPEVTQTPSHQVTQMGQEVILRCVPISNHLYFYWYRQILGQKVEFLVSFYNNEISEKSEIFDDQFSVERPDGSNFTLKIRSTKLEDSAMYFCARDPWAGYRYTFGSGTRLTVV.

This clonotype has only a few counts. A much larger clone lies a single base off, so this may be a read error. The rearrangement links TRBV29-1 to TRBJ2-5, with D tentatively TRBD1 or TRBD2 (6 bases each). The CDR3 runs to 12 residues. Germline V gene data show CDR1 as SQVTM and CDR2 as ANQGSEA. Deletions cut 4 bases from V and 3 bases from J, with 9 bases between. The chain's CDR3 is CSVGGAEETQYF. DNA of the CDR3: TGCAGCGTTGGGGGGGCTGAAGAGACCCAGTACTTC.

The chain combines TRBV7-2 with TRBJ2-7, with TRBD2 matching 7 bases. The V gene end was trimmed by 2 bases and the J gene end by 4 bases; junction bases not matched to a gene: 5. CDR1 and CDR2 from the germline V gene are SGHTA and FQGNSA. This CDR3 contains 14 residues. The CDR3 DNA reads as TGTGCCAGCAGCTTAAGCTTCGGGGGGTACGAGCAGTACTTC. Residues: CASSLSFGGYEQYF.

J is TRBJ2-6 and V is TRBV7-8; 12 bases line up with TRBD1. J was trimmed by 3 bases and V by 6 bases; bases with no gene match: 12. This CDR3 has 19 residues. Germline lookup yields CDR1 SGHVS and CDR2 FQNEAQ. The DNA of the CDR3 is TGTGCCAGCAGGTCTGGGACAGGGGGCTGGGGAGTTGGGGCCAACGTCCTGACTTTC. Its translation: CASRSGTGGWGVGANVLTF.

The rearrangement uses TRBV12-3 or TRBV12-4 and TRBJ2-2, with 9 bases lining up with TRBD1. This CDR3 has 14 amino acids. With 6 bases clipped from V and 4 bases from J, the junction kept 3 bases outside the gene matches. CDR3 in amino acids: CASRGTGSTGELFF. CDR3 in DNA: TGTGCCAGCAGAGGGACAGGGTCCACCGGGGAGCTGTTTTTT.

Note on this clonotype: A single base separates this from a much larger clone, so it may be a read error. The chain recombines TRBV19 with TRBJ1-5, with 7 bases that match TRBD1. Trimming took 4 bases from V and 7 from J; bases not matched to a gene: 13. Germline assignment: CDR1 LNHDA and CDR2 SQIVND (reference sequence). The length of the CDR3 is 16 residues. The DNA for the CDR3 is TGTGCCAGTAGTACCCCCGAGACAGGGCAATGGCAGCCCCAGCATTTT. It is translated as CASSTPETGQWQPQHF.

This clonotype was seen once. The CDR3 loop is CASSSAGTGDFSGNTIYF. CDR3 in DNA: TGTGCCAGCAGCTCTGCAGGGACAGGAGATTTCTCTGGAAACACCATATATTTT. V gene TRBV7-9 combines with J gene TRBJ1-3, with 8 bases that match TRBD1. Germline V CDR1 and CDR2: SEHNR, FQNEAQ (reference sequence). The CDR3 is 18 residues long. V dropped 4 bases and J dropped 0; count of bases not matched to a gene: 11.

In its sample, this clonotype was seen many times. V and J are TRBV7-6 and TRBJ2-7; D gene uncertain. V was pared by 0 bases and J by 4 bases, with 7 bases between. CDR3 size: 13 residues. Germline CDR1 reads SGHVS; CDR2 reads FNYEAQ. The CDR3 reads CASSLATNYEQYF. As DNA, the CDR3 is TGTGCCAGCAGCTTAGCAACAAATTACGAGCAGTACTTC.

The rearrangement links TRBV20-1 to TRBJ2-5; D possibly corresponds to TRBD2 (7 bases). The CDR3 runs 15 residues. V shed 6 bases and J shed 7 bases, with 24 bases lying between them. CDR1 is DFQATT, CDR2 SNEGSKA, per germline (reference sequence). CDR3 region: CSAIGGGRGRATQYF. The DNA for the CDR3 is TGCAGTGCAATAGGGGGGGGCAGGGGTCGTGCGACCCAGTACTTC.

The count of this clonotype is one. The chain links TRBV2 to TRBJ2-7; no clear D. CDR1 and CDR2 (germline): SNHLY, FYNNEI. This CDR3 is 12 amino acids long. The V gene lost 7 bases and the J gene lost 6 bases, with 13 bases spanning the gap. CDR3 DNA: TGTGCCAGCAACGTCCGCCGTTTCGAGCAGTACTTC. Protein: CASNVRRFEQYF.

This chain uses TRBV12-3 or TRBV12-4 with TRBJ1-3, with TRBD1 as a possible D gene (5 bases). There are 14 residues in the CDR3. Trimming pared 8 bases from V and 6 bases from J, leaving 17 bases between. The CDR3 region has the DNA TGTGCCAGCCTTATAGGGGTCTCGAAAAACACCATATATTTT. This codes for CASLIGVSKNTIYF.

This clonotype was observed a few times. The chain links TRBV7-2 to TRBJ2-7; 7 positions match TRBD2. The J segment lost 6 bases and the V segment lost 3 bases, leaving 8 bases of the junction unmatched. The CDR3 loop spans 14 amino acids. CDR1 and CDR2 from the germline V gene are SGHTA and FQGNSA. The CDR3 sequence is CASSFPSGRPEQYF. As DNA, the CDR3 is TGTGCCAGCAGCTTCCCTAGCGGAAGACCCGAGCAGTACTTC. The whole variable domain, filled in from reference TRBV7-2 and TRBJ2-7, reads GAGVSQSPSNKVTEKGKDVELRCDPISGHTALYWYRQSLGQGLEFLIYFQGNSAPDKSGLPSDRFSAERTGGSVSTLTIQRTQQEDSAVYLCASSFPSGRPEQYFGPGTRLTVT.